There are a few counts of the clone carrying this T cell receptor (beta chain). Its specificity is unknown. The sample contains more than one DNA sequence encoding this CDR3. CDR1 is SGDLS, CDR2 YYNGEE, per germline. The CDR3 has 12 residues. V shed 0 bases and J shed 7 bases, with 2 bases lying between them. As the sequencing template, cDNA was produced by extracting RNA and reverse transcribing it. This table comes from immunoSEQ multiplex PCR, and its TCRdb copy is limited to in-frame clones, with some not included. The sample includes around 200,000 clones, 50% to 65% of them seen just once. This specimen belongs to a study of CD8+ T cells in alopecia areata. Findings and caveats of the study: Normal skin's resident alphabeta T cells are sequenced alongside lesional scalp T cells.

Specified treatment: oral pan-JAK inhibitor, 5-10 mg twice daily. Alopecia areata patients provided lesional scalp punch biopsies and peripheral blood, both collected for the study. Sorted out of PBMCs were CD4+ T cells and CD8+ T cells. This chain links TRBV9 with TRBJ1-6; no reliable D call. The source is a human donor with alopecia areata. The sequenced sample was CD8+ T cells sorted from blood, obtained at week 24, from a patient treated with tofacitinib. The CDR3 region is CASSVGNSPLHF. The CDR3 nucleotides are TGTGCCAGCAGCGTAGGAAATTCACCCCTCCACTTT.